This T cell receptor (beta chain) derives from a study of T cells after somatic rescue of genetic block (dated by TCRdb to 2018 to 2020). Context from the whole study: What the study looked at was long-term robustness, specifically in a T-cell system that came about through somatic rescue of a genetic block in T-cell development.

This clone appeared a few times. Its antigen is still unknown. No quality values exist for individual bases; no much larger clone is one base distant. Receptor libraries were prepared by the immunoSEQ multiplex PCR assay. The immuneACCESS repertoire file appears here via TCRdb, limited to in-frame rearrangements. These files lack a portion of the clones; in checked studies, under half of the deficit traces to unresolved V genes, and the cause of the others is not known. The sample contains 110,000 or so clones, over 80% of them found a single time. The ten biggest clones cover 1.4% to 1.5% of the sample. Sequences SGHTA (CDR1) and FQGNSA (CDR2) are obtained from the germline V gene. The V end loses 2 bases and the J end loses 12 bases, and a stretch of 14 bases separates them. The CDR3 starts with the cysteine, ends with the phenylalanine, and has 12 residues. Of the read, only the CDR3 DNA is kept; its 36 bases are in frame from base 1.

The V gene is TRBV7-2 and the J gene is TRBJ2-7; the D gene assignment is perhaps TRBD1 or TRBD2, with each matching 5 bases. The receptor was isolated from a woman aged 18 to 35. The sample comprised peripheral blood mononuclear cells (PBMCs). The CDR3: CASSLSNQRGYF. The sequence in DNA is TGTGCCAGCAGCTTATCGAACCAGAGGGGGTACTTC.